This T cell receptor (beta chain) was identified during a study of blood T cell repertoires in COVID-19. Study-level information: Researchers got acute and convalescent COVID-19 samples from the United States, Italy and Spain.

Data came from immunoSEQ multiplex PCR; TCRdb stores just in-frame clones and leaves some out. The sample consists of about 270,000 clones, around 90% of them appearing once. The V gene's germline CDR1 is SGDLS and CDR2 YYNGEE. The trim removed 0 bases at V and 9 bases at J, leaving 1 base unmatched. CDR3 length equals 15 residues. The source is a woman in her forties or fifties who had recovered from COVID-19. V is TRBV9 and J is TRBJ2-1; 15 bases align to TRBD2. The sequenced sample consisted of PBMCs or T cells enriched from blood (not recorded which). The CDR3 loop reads CASSVGTSGRGEQFF. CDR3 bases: TGTGCCAGCAGCGTAGGGACTAGCGGGAGGGGTGAGCAGTTCTTC.